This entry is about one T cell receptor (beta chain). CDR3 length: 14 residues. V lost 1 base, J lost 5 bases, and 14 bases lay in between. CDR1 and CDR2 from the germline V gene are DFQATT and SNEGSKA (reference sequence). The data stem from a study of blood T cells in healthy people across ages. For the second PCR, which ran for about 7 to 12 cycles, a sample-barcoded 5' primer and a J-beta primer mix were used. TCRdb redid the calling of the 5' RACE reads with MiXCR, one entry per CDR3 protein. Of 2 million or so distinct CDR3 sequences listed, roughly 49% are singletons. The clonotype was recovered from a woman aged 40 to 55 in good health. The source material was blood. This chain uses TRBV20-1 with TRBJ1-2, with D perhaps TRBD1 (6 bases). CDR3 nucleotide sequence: TGCAGTGCTAGAGCCCGGGGGGCGGGATATGGCTACACCTTC. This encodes CSARARGAGYGYTF.